Here is one TCR beta chain with its context. What it binds is unknown. V lost 4 bases to trimming and J lost 8 bases; unmatched junction nucleotides: 10. The CDR3 spans 15 residues. Germline V lookup: CDR1 LGHNA, CDR2 YSLEER. TCRdb's table, derived via immunoSEQ multiplex PCR, lists solely in-frame clones and lacks some. The data contain tens of thousands of clones, around 80% of them seen just once; the ten biggest clones take up roughly 12%. The source of the sample is a study of PD-1 blockade in classical Hodgkin lymphoma. Each patient's relapse followed autologous stem cell transplantation, and brentuximab vedotin exposure varied. The study's findings and limits: No one has yet defined what causes the repertoire differences, which may be disease activity or prior therapy. A reduction in baseline TCR diversity was reportedly seen in newly diagnosed patients relative to healthy donors. In CD4+ cells, TCR diversity went up significantly by C4D1, but in CD8+ cells it did not.

The specimen was peripheral blood mononuclear cells (PBMCs), collected at baseline. The chain has TRBV4-3 and TRBJ1-4, with 7 bases aligning to TRBD1. This TCR was sampled from a human donor with classical Hodgkin lymphoma. The CDR3 protein is CASSLNRGRGEKLFF. The CDR3 nucleotides are TGCGCCAGCAGCCTGAACAGGGGTCGAGGGGAAAAACTGTTTTTT.